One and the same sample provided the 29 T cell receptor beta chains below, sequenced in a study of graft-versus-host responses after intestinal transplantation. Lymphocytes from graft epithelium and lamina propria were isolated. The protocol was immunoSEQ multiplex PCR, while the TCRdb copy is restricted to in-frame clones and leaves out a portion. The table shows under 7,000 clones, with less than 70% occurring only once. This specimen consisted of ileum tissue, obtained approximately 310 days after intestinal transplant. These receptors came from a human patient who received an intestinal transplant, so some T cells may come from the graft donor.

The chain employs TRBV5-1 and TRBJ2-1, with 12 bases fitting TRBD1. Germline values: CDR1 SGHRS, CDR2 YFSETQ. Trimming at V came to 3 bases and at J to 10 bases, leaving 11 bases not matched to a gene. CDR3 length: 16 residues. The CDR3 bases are TGCGCCAGCAGCTCAACCGGGACAGGGGGCCTAGGGGAGCAGTTCTTC. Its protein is CASSSTGTGGLGEQFF.

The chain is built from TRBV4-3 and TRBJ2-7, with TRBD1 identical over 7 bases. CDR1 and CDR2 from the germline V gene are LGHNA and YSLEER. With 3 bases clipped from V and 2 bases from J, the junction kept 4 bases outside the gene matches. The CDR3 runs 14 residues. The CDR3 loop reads CASSHYRGAYEQYF. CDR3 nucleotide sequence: TGCGCCAGCAGCCATTACAGGGGTGCCTACGAGCAGTACTTC.

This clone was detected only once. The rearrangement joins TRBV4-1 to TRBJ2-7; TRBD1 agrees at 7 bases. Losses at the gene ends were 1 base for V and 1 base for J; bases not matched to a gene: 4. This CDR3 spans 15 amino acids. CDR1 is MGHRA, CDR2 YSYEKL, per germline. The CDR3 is CASSQGPGQSYEQYF. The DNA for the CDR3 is TGCGCCAGCAGCCAAGGTCCGGGACAGTCCTACGAGCAGTACTTC.

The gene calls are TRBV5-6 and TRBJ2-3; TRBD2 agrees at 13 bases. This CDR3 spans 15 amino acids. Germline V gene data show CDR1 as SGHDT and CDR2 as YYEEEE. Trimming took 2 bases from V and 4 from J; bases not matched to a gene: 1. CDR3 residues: CASSLLAGGADTQYF. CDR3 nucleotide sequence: TGTGCCAGCAGCTTACTAGCGGGAGGGGCAGATACGCAGTATTTT.

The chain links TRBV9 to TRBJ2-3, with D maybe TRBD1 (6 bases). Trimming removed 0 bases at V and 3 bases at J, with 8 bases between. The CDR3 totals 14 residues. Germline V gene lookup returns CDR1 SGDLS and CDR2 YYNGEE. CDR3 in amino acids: CASSVEGVTDTQYF. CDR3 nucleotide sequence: TGTGCCAGCAGCGTAGAGGGGGTGACAGATACGCAGTATTTT.

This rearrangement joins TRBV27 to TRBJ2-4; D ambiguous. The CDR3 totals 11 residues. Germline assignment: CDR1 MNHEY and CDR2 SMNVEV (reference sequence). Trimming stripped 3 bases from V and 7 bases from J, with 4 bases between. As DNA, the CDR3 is TGTGCCAGCAGTTTGAGGAACATTCAGTACTTC. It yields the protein CASSLRNIQYF.

The CDR3: CASSLLTGGVHNEQFF. Written as DNA, the CDR3 is TGTGCCAGCAGTTTATTAACGGGAGGGGTCCACAATGAGCAGTTCTTC. The V and J genes are TRBV27 and TRBJ2-1; TRBD2 aligns across 8 bases. CDR1 is MNHEY, CDR2 SMNVEV, per germline (reference sequence). The CDR3 runs 16 residues. Trimming removed 1 base from V and 5 bases from J; junction bases left unmatched: 7.

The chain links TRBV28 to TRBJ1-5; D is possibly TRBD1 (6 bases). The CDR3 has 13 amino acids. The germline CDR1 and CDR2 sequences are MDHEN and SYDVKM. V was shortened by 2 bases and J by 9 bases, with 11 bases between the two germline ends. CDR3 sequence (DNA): TGTGCCAGCAGTTTAGGGGGGCTGGTGCCCCAGCATTTT. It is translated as CASSLGGLVPQHF.

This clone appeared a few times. The CDR3 region has the DNA TGTGCCAGTAGTACCCCGGGACTAGGGTACAATGAGCAGTTCTTC. This gives the protein CASSTPGLGYNEQFF. The chain recombines TRBV19 with TRBJ2-1, with TRBD2 matching over 8 bases. The germline V gene encodes CDR1 LNHDA and CDR2 SQIVND (reference sequence). V shed 4 bases, J shed 4 bases, and the junction held 6 bases outside the gene matches. This CDR3 is 15 amino acids long. The full variable domain, in which reference TRBV19 and TRBJ2-1 provide the parts outside the CDR3, is DGGITQSPKYLFRKEGQNVTLSCEQNLNHDAMYWYRQDPGQGLRLIYYSQIVNDFQKGDIAEGYSVSREKKESFPLTVTSAQKNPTAFYLCASSTPGLGYNEQFFGPGTRLTVL.

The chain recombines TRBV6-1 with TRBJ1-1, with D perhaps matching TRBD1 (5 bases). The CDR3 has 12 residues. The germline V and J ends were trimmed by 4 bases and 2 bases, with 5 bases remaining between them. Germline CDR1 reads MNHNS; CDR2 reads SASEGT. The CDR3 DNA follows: TGTGCCAGCAGTGGGGACAACACTGAAGCTTTCTTT. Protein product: CASSGDNTEAFF.

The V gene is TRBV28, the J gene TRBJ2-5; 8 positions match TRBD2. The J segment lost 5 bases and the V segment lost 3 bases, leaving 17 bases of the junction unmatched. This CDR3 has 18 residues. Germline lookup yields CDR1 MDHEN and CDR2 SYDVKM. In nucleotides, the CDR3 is TGTGCCAGCAGTTTTTTGCCTAGCGGGCCCCAGGGAGAGGAGACCCAGTACTTC. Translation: CASSFLPSGPQGEETQYF.

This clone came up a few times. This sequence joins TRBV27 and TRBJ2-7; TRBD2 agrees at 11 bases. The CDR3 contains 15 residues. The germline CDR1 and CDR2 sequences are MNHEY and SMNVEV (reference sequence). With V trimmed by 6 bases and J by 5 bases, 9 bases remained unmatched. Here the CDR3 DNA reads TGTGCCAGCAGATTCCGACTAGCGGGAACCCACGAGCAGTACTTC. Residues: CASRFRLAGTHEQYF.

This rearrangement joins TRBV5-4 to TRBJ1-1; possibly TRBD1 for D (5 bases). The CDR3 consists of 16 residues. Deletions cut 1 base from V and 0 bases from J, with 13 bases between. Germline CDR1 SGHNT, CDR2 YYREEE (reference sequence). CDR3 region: CASSLSGDSLNTEAFF. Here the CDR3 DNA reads TGTGCCAGCAGCTTGAGCGGGGACTCCCTGAACACTGAAGCTTTCTTT.

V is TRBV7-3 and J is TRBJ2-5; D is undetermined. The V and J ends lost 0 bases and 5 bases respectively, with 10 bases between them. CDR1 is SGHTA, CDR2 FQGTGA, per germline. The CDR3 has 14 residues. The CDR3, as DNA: TGTGCCAGCAGCTTAACCGACTCACAGGAGACCCAGTACTTC. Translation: CASSLTDSQETQYF. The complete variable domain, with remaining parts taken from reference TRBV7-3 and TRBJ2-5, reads GAGVSQTPSNKVTEKGKYVELRCDPISGHTALYWYRQSLGQGPEFLIYFQGTGAADDSGLPNDRFFAVRPEGSVSTLKIQRTERGDSAVYLCASSLTDSQETQYFGPGTRLLVL.

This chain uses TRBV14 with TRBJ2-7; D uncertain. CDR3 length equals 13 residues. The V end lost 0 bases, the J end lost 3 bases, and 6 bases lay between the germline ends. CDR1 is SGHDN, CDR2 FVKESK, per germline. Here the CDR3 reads CASSQDFYYEQYF. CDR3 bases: TGTGCCAGCAGCCAAGATTTCTACTACGAGCAGTACTTC.

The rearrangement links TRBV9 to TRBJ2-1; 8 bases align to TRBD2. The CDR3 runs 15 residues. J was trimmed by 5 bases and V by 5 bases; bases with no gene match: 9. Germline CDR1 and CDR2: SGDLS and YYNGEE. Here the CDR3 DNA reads TGTGCCAGCAGGCCGGGGGAACTAGCGGACAATGAGCAGTTCTTC. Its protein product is CASRPGELADNEQFF.

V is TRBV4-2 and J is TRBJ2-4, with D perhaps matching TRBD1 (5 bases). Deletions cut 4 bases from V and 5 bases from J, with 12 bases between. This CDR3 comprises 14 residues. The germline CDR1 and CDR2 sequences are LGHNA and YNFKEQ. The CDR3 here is CASSLGVGQNIQYF. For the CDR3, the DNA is TGTGCCAGCAGCCTAGGGGTCGGCCAAAACATTCAGTACTTC.

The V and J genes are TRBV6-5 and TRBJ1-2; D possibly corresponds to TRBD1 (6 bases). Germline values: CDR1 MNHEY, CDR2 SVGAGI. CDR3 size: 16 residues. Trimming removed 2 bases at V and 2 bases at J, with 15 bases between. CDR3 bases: TGTGCCAGCAGTTACCGCTCCAAAACAGGGAACTATGGCTACACCTTC. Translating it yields CASSYRSKTGNYGYTF.

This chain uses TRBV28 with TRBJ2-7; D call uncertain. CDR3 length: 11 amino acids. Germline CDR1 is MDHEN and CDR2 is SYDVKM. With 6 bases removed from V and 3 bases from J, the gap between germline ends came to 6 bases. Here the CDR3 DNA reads TGTGCCAGCAGCCGTAACTACGAGCAGTACTTC. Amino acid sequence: CASSRNYEQYF.

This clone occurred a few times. The CDR3 spells CATHPPSAGEWGSYEQYF. For the CDR3, the DNA is TGCGCCACCCATCCTCCGTCAGCGGGAGAATGGGGCTCCTACGAGCAGTACTTC. The rearrangement links TRBV10-1 to TRBJ2-7, with 8 bases lining up with TRBD2. Trimming at V came to 10 bases and at J to 0 bases, leaving 20 bases not matched to a gene. The germline V gene has CDR1 WNHNN and CDR2 SYGVQD (reference sequence). The CDR3 is 18 residues long.

The CDR3 loop reads CAIKPDRWWAGELFF. CDR3 in DNA: TGTGCCATCAAACCCGACAGGTGGTGGGCCGGGGAGCTGTTTTTT. The V and J genes are TRBV10-3 and TRBJ2-2; perhaps TRBD1 as D (6 bases). This CDR3 spans 15 amino acids. Between the trimmed V and J ends, which lost 7 bases and 6 bases, there was a span of 18 bases. CDR1 and CDR2 from the germline V gene are ENHRY and SYGVKD.

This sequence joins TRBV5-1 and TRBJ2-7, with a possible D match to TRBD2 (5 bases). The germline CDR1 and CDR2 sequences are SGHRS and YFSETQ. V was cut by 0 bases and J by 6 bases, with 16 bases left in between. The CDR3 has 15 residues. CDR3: CASSLERSGGGEQYF. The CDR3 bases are TGCGCCAGCAGCTTGGAGCGGTCCGGAGGTGGCGAGCAGTACTTC.

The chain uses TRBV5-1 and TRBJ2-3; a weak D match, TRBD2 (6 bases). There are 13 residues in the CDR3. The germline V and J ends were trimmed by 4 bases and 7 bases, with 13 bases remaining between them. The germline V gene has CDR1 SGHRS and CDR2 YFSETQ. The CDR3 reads CASSRASAYTQYF. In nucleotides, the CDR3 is TGCGCCAGCAGCCGCGCTAGCGCCTATACGCAGTATTTT.

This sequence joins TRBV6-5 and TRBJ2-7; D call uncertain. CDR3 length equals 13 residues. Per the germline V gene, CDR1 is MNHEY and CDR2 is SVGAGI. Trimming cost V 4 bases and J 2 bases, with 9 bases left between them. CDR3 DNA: TGTGCCAGCAGTTTGCAGAGTACCTACGAGCAGTACTTC. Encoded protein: CASSLQSTYEQYF.

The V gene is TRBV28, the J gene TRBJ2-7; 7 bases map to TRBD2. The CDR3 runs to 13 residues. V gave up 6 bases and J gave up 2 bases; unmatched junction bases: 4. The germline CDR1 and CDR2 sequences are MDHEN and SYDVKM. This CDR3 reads CASRRELAYEQYF. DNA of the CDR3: TGTGCCAGCAGGCGGGAGCTGGCCTACGAGCAGTACTTC.

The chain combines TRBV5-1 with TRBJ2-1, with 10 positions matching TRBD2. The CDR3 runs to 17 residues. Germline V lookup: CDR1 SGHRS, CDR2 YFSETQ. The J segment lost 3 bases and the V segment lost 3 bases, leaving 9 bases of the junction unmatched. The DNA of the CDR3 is TGCGCCAGCAGCTCCGCCTTTAGCGGGGGGCTCTACAATGAGCAGTTCTTC. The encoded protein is CASSSAFSGGLYNEQFF.

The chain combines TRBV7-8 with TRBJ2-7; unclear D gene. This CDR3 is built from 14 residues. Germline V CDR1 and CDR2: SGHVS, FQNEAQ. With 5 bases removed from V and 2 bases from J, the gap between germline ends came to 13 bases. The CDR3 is CASSPSPQTYEQYF. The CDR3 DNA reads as TGTGCCAGCAGCCCCTCCCCGCAAACCTACGAGCAGTACTTC.

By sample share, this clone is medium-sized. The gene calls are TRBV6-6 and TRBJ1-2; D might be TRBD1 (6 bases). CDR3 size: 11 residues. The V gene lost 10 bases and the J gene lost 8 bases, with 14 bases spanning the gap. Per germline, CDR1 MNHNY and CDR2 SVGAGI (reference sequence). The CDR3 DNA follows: TGTGCCACACAGGGAGTTGAGGGCTACACCTTC. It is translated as CATQGVEGYTF.

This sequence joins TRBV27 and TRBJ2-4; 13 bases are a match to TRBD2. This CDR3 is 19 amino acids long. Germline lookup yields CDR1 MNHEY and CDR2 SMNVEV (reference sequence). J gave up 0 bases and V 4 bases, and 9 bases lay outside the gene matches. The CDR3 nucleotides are TGTGCCAGCAGTTCGGTGACTAGCGGGAGGTTTCTAGCCAAAAACATTCAGTACTTC. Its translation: CASSSVTSGRFLAKNIQYF.